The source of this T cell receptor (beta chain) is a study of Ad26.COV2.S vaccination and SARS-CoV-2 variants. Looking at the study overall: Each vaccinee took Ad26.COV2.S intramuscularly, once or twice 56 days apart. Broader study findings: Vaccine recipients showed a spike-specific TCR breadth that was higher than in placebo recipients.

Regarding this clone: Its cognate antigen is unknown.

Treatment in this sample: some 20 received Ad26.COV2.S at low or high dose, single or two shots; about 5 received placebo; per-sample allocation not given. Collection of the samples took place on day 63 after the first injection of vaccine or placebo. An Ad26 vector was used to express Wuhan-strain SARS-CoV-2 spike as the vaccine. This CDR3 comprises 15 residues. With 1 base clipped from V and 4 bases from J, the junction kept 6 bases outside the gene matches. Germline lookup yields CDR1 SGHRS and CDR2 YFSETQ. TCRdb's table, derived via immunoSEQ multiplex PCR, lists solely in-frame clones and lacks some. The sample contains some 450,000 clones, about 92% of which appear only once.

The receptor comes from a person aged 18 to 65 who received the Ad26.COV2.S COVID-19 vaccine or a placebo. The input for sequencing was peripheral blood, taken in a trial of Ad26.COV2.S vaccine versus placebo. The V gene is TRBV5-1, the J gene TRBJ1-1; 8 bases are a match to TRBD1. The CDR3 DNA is TGCGCCAGCAGCTTGCATCGGACAGGGCCCACTGAAGCTTTCTTT. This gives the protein CASSLHRTGPTEAFF.